Presented here are 24 T cell receptor beta chains from one specimen sequenced in a study of blood T cells in healthy people across ages. Combining a sample-barcoded 5' primer with a J-beta primer mix, a second PCR ran for roughly 7 to 12 cycles. Via MiXCR, TCRdb re-called the 5' RACE reads, giving one row per CDR3 protein. In the table there are 700,000 or so distinct CDR3 sequences, around 43% of which are singletons. Sequencing used blood. Source of these receptors: a man aged 80 or over in good health.

The chain is built from TRBV6-1 and TRBJ2-5, with no clear D. The CDR3 runs to 16 residues. Trimming left V 3 bases short and J 1 base short, with 15 bases between. Germline CDR1 reads MNHNS; CDR2 reads SASEGT. Here the CDR3 DNA reads TGTGCCAGCAGTGATTCATCGCGCGCCCTCCAAGAGACCCAGTACTTC. Translating gives CASSDSSRALQETQYF.

This clonotype was found a few times. The chain combines TRBV20-1 with TRBJ2-3, with 7 bases aligning to TRBD2. V trimming: 1 base; J trimming: 2 bases; junction bases outside the gene matches: 12. The CDR3 extends over 17 amino acids. Germline CDR1 and CDR2: DFQATT and SNEGSKA (reference sequence). As DNA, the CDR3 is TGCAGTGCTAGAGGATCGACTAGCTCTGGGACCACAGATACGCAGTATTTT. Translating it yields CSARGSTSSGTTDTQYF.

A note on this clonotype: This clone may be a read error of a much larger clone one base away. CDR3 amino acids: CSAPGQPGSCNEQFF. CDR3 bases: TGCAGTGCCCCCGGACAACCCGGATCCTGCAATGAGCAGTTCTTC. V usage is TRBV20-1 and J usage is TRBJ2-1; TRBD1 might be the D (5 bases). The germline gives CDR1 DFQATT, CDR2 SNEGSKA (reference sequence). The CDR3 contains 15 residues.

This clonotype was detected only a few times. V usage is TRBV7-3 and J usage is TRBJ1-1; 8 nucleotides align to TRBD1. The V gene's germline CDR1 is SGHTA and CDR2 FQGTGA. This CDR3 spans 14 amino acids. The trim removed 5 bases at V and 1 base at J, leaving 3 bases unmatched. In DNA, the CDR3 is TGTGCCAGCAGCGCCGGGACAGGGAACACTGAAGCTTTCTTT. Translation: CASSAGTGNTEAFF.

J is TRBJ1-5 and V is TRBV18; 7 nucleotides agree with TRBD1. Unmatched junction bases numbered 7, after V lost 5 bases and J lost 3 bases. The CDR3 is 15 residues long. The germline V gene has CDR1 KGHSH and CDR2 LQKENI. The CDR3 DNA reads TGTGCCAGCTCAACACAGGGGTATAACAATCAGCCCCAGCATTTT. Translated, it gives CASSTQGYNNQPQHF.

Concerning this clonotype: One end of the junction is discordant with germline, which a read error may explain. The gene calls are TRBV29-1 and TRBJ1-1; 9 bases align to TRBD1. Germline lookup yields CDR1 SQVTM and CDR2 ANQGSEA. The CDR3 consists of 14 residues. CDR3 region: CSVARGQGGTEAFF. Here the CDR3 DNA reads TGCAGCGTCGCCCGGGGACAGGGAGGCACTGAGGCTTTCTTT.

This chain joins TRBV11-2 and TRBJ2-3; D remains unclear. Germline values: CDR1 SGHAT, CDR2 FQNNGV. The CDR3 extends over 15 amino acids. Trimming stripped 0 bases from V and 3 bases from J, with 10 bases between. As DNA, the CDR3 is TGTGCCAGCAGCTTAGATGGGAAGCTGACAGATACGCAGTATTTT. Protein: CASSLDGKLTDTQYF.

The chain has TRBV27 and TRBJ2-7, with a possible D match to TRBD2 (6 bases). CDR3 length: 15 amino acids. Germline V gene data show CDR1 as MNHEY and CDR2 as SMNVEV (reference sequence). The V and J ends lost 2 bases and 0 bases respectively, with 11 bases between them. The CDR3 DNA reads TGTGCCAGCAGTTTAAAAGGGAGGAGCTCCTACGAGCAGTACTTC. The encoded protein is CASSLKGRSSYEQYF.

The DNA of the CDR3 is TGTGCCAGCTCACCAGGGGCGAACAATGAGCAGTTCTTC. It yields the protein CASSPGANNEQFF. This sequence joins TRBV18 and TRBJ2-1; a weak D match, TRBD1 (5 bases). The germline V and J ends were trimmed by 2 bases and 5 bases, with 7 bases remaining between them. Germline V lookup: CDR1 KGHSH, CDR2 LQKENI. The CDR3 totals 13 residues.

The rearrangement uses TRBV6-6 and TRBJ2-5; TRBD2 agrees at 16 bases. The J call may be in error: the DNA end matches TRBJ2-7 better. The V gene's germline CDR1 is MNHNY and CDR2 SVGAGI (reference sequence). The CDR3 loop spans 16 amino acids. This chain's CDR3 is CASSYGTSGREYEQYF. The CDR3 DNA follows: TGTGCCAGCAGTTACGGGACTAGCGGGAGGGAGTACGAGCAGTACTTC.

V and J are TRBV7-9 and TRBJ2-7, with 8 bases aligning to TRBD1. There are 16 residues in the CDR3. Germline CDR1 is SEHNR and CDR2 is FQNEAQ (reference sequence). J was trimmed by 5 bases and V by 0 bases; bases with no gene match: 9. CDR3 sequence reads: CASSLAGGQAVNEQYF. The DNA for the CDR3 is TGTGCCAGCAGCTTAGCGGGGGGACAGGCGGTAAACGAGCAGTACTTC.

The rearrangement links TRBV20-1 to TRBJ2-3; 7 bases map to TRBD1. The CDR3 spans 13 residues. The V gene's germline CDR1 is DFQATT and CDR2 SNEGSKA (reference sequence). The junction had 4 bases not matched to a gene; V was cut back by 7 bases and J by 0 bases. CDR3 sequence (DNA): TGCAGTGTACCGGACAGGAGCACAGATACGCAGTATTTT. Its translation is CSVPDRSTDTQYF.

The rearrangement joins TRBV5-1 to TRBJ1-1; no reliable D call. Germline V gives CDR1 SGHRS, CDR2 YFSETQ. The CDR3 runs to 13 residues. V was trimmed by 3 bases and J by 4 bases, leaving 10 bases between them. For the CDR3, the DNA is TGCGCCAGCAGCTGGGATTTTTCCACTGAAGCTTTCTTT. Protein product: CASSWDFSTEAFF.

This rearrangement joins TRBV6-2 or TRBV6-3 to TRBJ1-2, with 8 bases identical to TRBD1. The germline CDR1 and CDR2 sequences are MNHEY and SVGEGT. V was clipped by 8 bases and J by 7 bases; unmatched bases: 18. The CDR3 extends over 16 amino acids. CDR3 nucleotide sequence: TGTGCCAGCCGGACTCAAAGGAACGACAGGGGTGTTGGCTACACCTTC. Its protein is CASRTQRNDRGVGYTF.

Note on this clonotype: A read error may be the cause here, since a much bigger clone is one base away. V gene TRBV20-1 combines with J gene TRBJ2-1; D call uncertain. This CDR3 is 11 amino acids long. CDR1 is DFQATT, CDR2 SNEGSKA, per germline (reference sequence). Between the trimmed V and J ends, which lost 2 bases and 10 bases, there was a span of 9 bases. CDR3 coding DNA: TGCAGTGCTAGACCAGTCTACGAGCAGTTCTTC. The encoded protein is CSARPVYEQFF.

This clonotype was detected ten times or more. V is TRBV27 and J is TRBJ2-5; D is tentatively TRBD1 or TRBD2 (5 bases each). Trimming shortened V by 5 bases and J by 4 bases, and 20 bases separated the two germline ends. Germline lookup yields CDR1 MNHEY and CDR2 SMNVEV (reference sequence). The CDR3 totals 16 residues. CDR3 bases: TGTGCCAGCAGTGACCCCGGGGATTTTGGGGGAGAGACCCAGTACTTC. It yields the protein CASSDPGDFGGETQYF.

As concerns this clonotype: Given a much more abundant clone one base away, this may be a read error. The rearrangement joins TRBV20-1 to TRBJ2-5, with D unresolved. The DNA end favors TRBJ2-1, so the J call may be wrong. Germline V gene data show CDR1 as DFQATT and CDR2 as SNEGSKA (reference sequence). The CDR3 covers 14 residues. CDR3 protein: CSATDRGSQETQFF. DNA for the CDR3: TGCAGTGCAACGGACCGAGGAAGCCAAGAGACCCAGTTCTTC.

About this clonotype itself: The junction departs from germline at one end; a sequencing error may be responsible. The gene calls are TRBV20-1 and TRBJ1-4; D not resolved. Per germline, CDR1 DFQATT and CDR2 SNEGSKA (reference sequence). This CDR3 contains 17 residues. Written as DNA, the CDR3 is TGCAGTGCTCCAGATGCCGGGAGTCCTTTTTATAATGAAAAGCTGTTTTTT. Translation: CSAPDAGSPFYNEKLFF.

The V call is TRBV7-2, the J call TRBJ2-7; no firm D call. The length of the CDR3 is 13 residues. V was pared by 5 bases and J by 1 base, with 9 bases between. In germline, CDR1 is SGHTA, CDR2 FQGNSA. The DNA for the CDR3 is TGTGCCAGCAGCGTAGGTGTATCCTACGAGCAGTACTTC. It codes for CASSVGVSYEQYF.

This clonotype has more than one count but fewer than ten. The J gene is TRBJ1-2, the V gene TRBV7-3; D gene ambiguous. Per the germline V gene, CDR1 is SGHTA and CDR2 is FQGTGA. The CDR3 has 15 residues. V was pared by 2 bases and J by 5 bases, with 15 bases between. The CDR3 sequence is CASSLRPGPEYGYTF. The CDR3 nucleotides are TGTGCCAGCAGCTTACGGCCGGGTCCTGAGTATGGCTACACCTTC.

The chain has TRBV3-1 and TRBJ2-1; TRBD2 matches at 8 bases. Germline V gene sequence: CDR1 LGHDT, CDR2 YNNKEL (reference sequence). Trimming at V came to 4 bases and at J to 4 bases, leaving 6 bases not matched to a gene. The CDR3 is 15 residues long. CDR3 sequence: CASSPGTRKYNEQFF. CDR3 sequence (DNA): TGTGCCAGCAGCCCCGGGACTAGGAAATACAATGAGCAGTTCTTC.

This chain joins TRBV6-5 and TRBJ1-1; no firm D call. Germline CDR1 and CDR2: MNHEY and SVGAGI. The V end was cut by 2 bases, the J end by 0 bases, with 7 bases between. CDR3 size: 14 residues. DNA of the CDR3: TGTGCCAGCAGTTACGACACATTGAACACTGAAGCTTTCTTT. Encoded protein: CASSYDTLNTEAFF.

The chain uses TRBV6-1 and TRBJ1-1; a weak D match, TRBD1 (6 bases). Trimming removed 4 bases from V and 3 bases from J, with 12 bases in between. CDR3 size: 14 residues. The germline CDR1 and CDR2 sequences are MNHNS and SASEGT. CDR3 bases: TGTGCCAGCAGTGCCAAGGGGGGAGACACTGAAGCTTTCTTT. It codes for CASSAKGGDTEAFF.

The rearrangement joins TRBV3-1 to TRBJ2-3; 16 bases match TRBD2. The CDR3 sequence is 17 residues long. Looked up from germline, CDR1 is LGHDT and CDR2 is YNNKEL (reference sequence). The V and J ends lost 2 bases and 6 bases, in that order; junction bases with no gene match: 5. The CDR3 DNA reads as TGTGCCAGCAGCCAACGGGGACTAGCGGGGGGGAGGGATACGCAGTATTTT. Translated: CASSQRGLAGGRDTQYF.